A selection of T cell receptor beta chains follows, all from one sample in a study of OX40 agonist ivuxolimab in advanced cancers. Clones were read by immunoSEQ multiplex PCR, and TCRdb kept only the in-frame ones, dropping some. The sample has about 33,000 clones, about four fifths seen once. Sequenced here: CD4+ or CD8+ T cells sorted from blood, sampled in a trial of the OX40 agonist ivuxolimab. These receptors were obtained from an adult with an advanced solid tumor such as melanoma, head and neck, liver or kidney cancer. The CDR3 runs from the conserved cysteine through the conserved F or W. The order of the fields is J gene, clone size, V gene, D gene, CDR3 protein, CDR3 DNA. D genes are given only for firm matches. For some rows the clone size is stated as once, few or many, or as a class when expanded; others skip it.

TRBJ1-2	NA	TRBV27	NA	CASSIISGGYTF	TGTGCCAGCAGTATAATATCGGGGGGCTACACCTTC
TRBJ2-7	NA	TRBV6-5	TRBD1	CASSGTGTGDREQYF	TGTGCCAGCAGCGGAACCGGGACAGGGGATCGTGAGCAGTACTTC
TRBJ2-7	medium-sized	TRBV28	NA	CASSLYGAGVKDEQYF	TGTGCCAGCAGTTTATATGGGGCAGGGGTGAAGGACGAGCAGTACTTC
TRBJ2-5	NA	TRBV5-5	NA	CASSWGQGRETQYF	TGTGCCAGCAGCTGGGGGCAGGGGCGGGAGACCCAGTACTTC
TRBJ2-7	NA	TRBV2	TRBD1	CASSEEAGGPYEQYF	TGTGCCAGCAGTGAAGAGGCAGGGGGCCCCTACGAGCAGTACTTC
TRBJ1-3	NA	TRBV5-1	NA	CASSLERLTSGNTIYF	TGCGCCAGCAGCTTGGAGAGGCTAACCTCTGGAAACACCATATATTTT
TRBJ2-7	NA	TRBV6-1	NA	CASFFQGGEQYF	TGTGCCAGCTTCTTCCAGGGGGGTGAGCAGTACTTC
TRBJ2-5	once	TRBV4-1	NA	CASSQARATWAQYF	TGCGCCAGCAGCCAAGCCAGGGCCACGTGGGCCCAGTACTTC
TRBJ1-1	NA	TRBV28	TRBD1	CASSPRSTGGTEAFF	TGTGCCAGCAGTCCGAGGTCCACAGGGGGGACTGAAGCTTTCTTT
TRBJ1-6	NA	TRBV19	NA	CASSIVQGRDSPLHF	TGTGCCAGTAGTATAGTTCAGGGCCGGGATTCACCCCTCCACTTT
TRBJ1-4	NA	TRBV2	TRBD1	CASGIPAGGREKLFF	TGTGCCAGCGGGATTCCGGCAGGGGGCCGCGAAAAACTGTTTTTT
TRBJ2-1	NA	TRBV10-3	TRBD2	CAISESVSGGRDEQFF	TGTGCCATCAGTGAGTCGGTTAGCGGGGGCAGGGATGAGCAGTTCTTC
TRBJ1-1	once	TRBV11-2	NA	CASSLKDPNTEAFF	TGTGCCAGCAGCTTAAAGGACCCGAACACTGAAGCTTTCTTT
TRBJ2-5	NA	TRBV6-6	NA	CASLGHNQETQYF	TGTGCCTCCCTCGGGCACAACCAAGAGACCCAGTACTTC
TRBJ1-2	NA	TRBV6-6	NA	CASSSLGGEGSYTF	TGTGCCAGCAGTTCTTTGGGGGGCGAGGGGAGCTACACCTTC
TRBJ1-1	NA	TRBV28	TRBD1	CASSSGQGNTEAFF	TGTGCCAGCAGTTCGGGACAGGGGAACACTGAAGCTTTCTTT
TRBJ2-7	NA	TRBV2	TRBD1	CASRTSGQGTGPYEQYF	TGTGCCAGCCGCACATCGGGACAGGGAACAGGTCCCTACGAGCAGTACTTC
TRBJ2-7	NA	TRBV6-6	TRBD2	CASRGLAGYEQYF	TGTGCCAGCAGGGGACTAGCGGGGTACGAGCAGTACTTC
TRBJ1-6	few	TRBV6-5	NA	CASSPSSGYNSPLHF	TGTGCCAGCAGCCCTTCTTCTGGTTATAATTCACCCCTCCACTTT
TRBJ2-1	NA	TRBV4-2	NA	CASSQVTSSYNEQFF	TGTGCCAGCAGCCAAGTTACGAGCTCCTACAATGAGCAGTTCTTC
TRBJ1-2	NA	TRBV5-6	NA	CASSLIQGNYGYTF	TGTGCCAGCAGCTTGATTCAGGGCAACTATGGCTACACCTTC
TRBJ2-6	NA	TRBV27	NA	CASSAPHRADSGANVLTF	TGTGCCAGCAGTGCACCCCACAGGGCTGACTCTGGGGCCAACGTCCTGACTTTC
TRBJ1-4	NA	TRBV27	TRBD1	CASRLGAGGFNEKLFF	TGTGCCAGCAGGCTAGGGGCAGGGGGTTTTAACGAAAAACTGTTTTTT
TRBJ1-2	few	TRBV29-1	NA	CSVETGIWAGYTF	TGCAGCGTGGAAACAGGGATATGGGCTGGCTACACCTTC
TRBJ2-1	NA	TRBV11-2	TRBD2	CASSTPRLAYEQFF	TGTGCCAGCAGCACCCCCCGACTAGCCTATGAGCAGTTCTTC
TRBJ1-5	NA	TRBV5-1	NA	CASSSQGGPNQPQHF	TGCGCCAGCAGCTCCCAGGGCGGCCCCAATCAGCCCCAGCATTTT
TRBJ1-3	NA	TRBV15	TRBD1	CATSQTGASGNTIYF	TGTGCCACCAGCCAAACAGGGGCCTCTGGAAACACCATATATTTT
TRBJ1-1	once	TRBV6-5	NA	CASSFGLLNTEAFF	TGTGCCAGCAGCTTCGGACTGTTGAACACTGAAGCTTTCTTT
TRBJ2-5	NA	TRBV10-3	NA	CAISVRDGQETQYF	TGTGCCATCAGCGTCCGGGACGGACAAGAGACCCAGTACTTC
TRBJ2-5	NA	TRBV7-9	TRBD2	CASSSQTSGGLETQYF	TGTGCCAGCAGTTCCCAGACTAGCGGGGGGTTGGAGACCCAGTACTTC
TRBJ1-3	NA	TRBV19	NA	CASSQQGGSGNTIYF	TGTGCCAGTAGCCAGCAAGGGGGCTCTGGAAACACCATATATTTT
TRBJ2-7	NA	TRBV6-5	TRBD2	CASRTLAGGEKQYF	TGTGCCAGCAGAACCCTAGCGGGGGGTGAAAAGCAGTACTTC
TRBJ1-2	NA	TRBV5-6	NA	CASSLGSGYTF	TGTGCCAGCAGCTTGGGTAGCGGCTACACCTTC
TRBJ2-6	NA	TRBV28	NA	CASSGSSGRSGANVLTF	TGTGCCAGCAGTGGATCCTCGGGGCGCTCGGGGGCCAACGTCCTGACTTTC
TRBJ1-2	NA	TRBV12-2	NA	CASRLGRGRLEIQNGYTF	TGTGCAAGTCGCTTAGGGCGGGGCCGACTGGAGATACAAAATGGCTACACCTTC
TRBJ1-3	NA	TRBV7-9	NA	CASSSGTGNTIYF	TGTGCCAGCAGCTCGGGTACTGGAAACACCATATATTTT
TRBJ2-5	NA	TRBV7-2	TRBD2	CASSLVTSGGTGMVTQYF	TGTGCCAGCAGCTTAGTAACTAGCGGGGGGACCGGTATGGTGACCCAGTACTTC
TRBJ1-1	NA	TRBV9	TRBD1	CASSVVDRLNTEAFF	TGTGCCAGCAGCGTAGTGGACAGGTTGAACACTGAAGCTTTCTTT
TRBJ2-1	NA	TRBV5-6	NA	CASIRMGTNEQFF	TGTGCCAGCATCAGGATGGGTACGAATGAGCAGTTCTTC
TRBJ2-2	NA	TRBV5-1	TRBD1	CASSSTGTGNTGELFF	TGCGCCAGCAGCTCTACCGGGACAGGTAACACCGGGGAGCTGTTTTTT
TRBJ2-1	NA	TRBV7-2	NA	CASTRVAPTSGNEQFF	TGTGCCAGCACCCGTGTGGCACCTACTTCTGGCAATGAGCAGTTCTTC
TRBJ1-6	NA	TRBV2	NA	CASKDSGVMNSPLHF	TGTGCCAGCAAAGACTCAGGGGTTATGAATTCACCCCTCCACTTT
TRBJ2-2	medium-sized	TRBV6-1	TRBD1	CASTAGGVTGELFF	TGTGCCAGCACGGCAGGGGGAGTCACCGGGGAGCTGTTTTTT
TRBJ2-3	NA	TRBV9	NA	CASSVGVADTQYF	TGTGCCAGCAGCGTAGGAGTAGCAGATACGCAGTATTTT
TRBJ2-7	NA	TRBV5-8	TRBD1	CASSLGGGWTYEQYF	TGTGCCAGCAGCTTGGGAGGGGGCTGGACCTACGAGCAGTACTTC
TRBJ1-2	NA	TRBV6-5	NA	CASSPAVRYGYTF	TGTGCCAGCAGCCCTGCAGTCCGCTATGGCTACACCTTC
TRBJ2-3	NA	TRBV7-7	TRBD2	CASSLGVAGGYTDTQYF	TGTGCCAGCAGCCTGGGGGTAGCGGGGGGATATACAGATACGCAGTATTTT
TRBJ1-1	NA	TRBV10-3	NA	CAISGAAQRGNTEAFF	TGTGCCATCAGTGGGGCAGCTCAGCGGGGGAACACTGAAGCTTTCTTT
TRBJ1-4	NA	TRBV21-1	NA	CASSKEVRGRREKLFF	TGTGCCAGCAGCAAAGAAGTCAGGGGGCGCCGGGAAAAACTGTTTTTT
TRBJ2-1	few	TRBV6-6	NA	CASRNTNNEQFF	TGTGCCAGCAGGAACACCAACAATGAGCAGTTCTTC
TRBJ1-2	NA	TRBV5-6	NA	CASSQGLAEYTF	TGTGCCAGCAGCCAGGGACTGGCAGAGTACACCTTC
TRBJ2-1	NA	TRBV19	NA	CASSIGPIPGEQFF	TGTGCCAGTAGTATCGGTCCCATCCCGGGGGAGCAGTTCTTC
TRBJ2-7	few	TRBV9	NA	CASSRLDEGIYEQYF	TGTGCCAGCAGCAGACTAGACGAGGGGATATACGAGCAGTACTTC
TRBJ1-1	NA	TRBV21-1	NA	CASRTDRGRPEAFF	TGTGCCAGCAGAACGGACAGGGGACGGCCTGAAGCTTTCTTT
TRBJ2-7	NA	TRBV29-1	NA	CSVRRVHEQYF	TGCAGCGTTCGTCGCGTGCACGAGCAGTACTTC
TRBJ2-7	NA	TRBV21-1	NA	CASSKQRTSCHEQYF	TGTGCCAGCAGCAAACAGAGGACTAGCTGCCACGAGCAGTACTTC